This T cell receptor (beta chain) was sequenced in a study of OX40 agonist ivuxolimab in advanced cancers. Findings and limits, study-wide: Low clonal expansion, among the lowest seen, marked partial responders at 0.1-3.0 mg/kg.

Comment on this clone: The antigen remains unidentified.

TCRdb keeps only in-frame clones here, not all; method: immunoSEQ multiplex PCR. The table records 90,000 or so clones, under 95% of them present only once. Trimming cost V 6 bases and J 2 bases; bases outside gene matches: 7. The CDR3 is 15 residues long. Germline V gene data show CDR1 as SEHNR and CDR2 as FQNEAQ (reference sequence). The source material was CD4+ or CD8+ T cells sorted from blood, sampled in a trial of the OX40 agonist ivuxolimab. The origin of this receptor is an adult with an advanced solid tumor such as melanoma, head and neck, liver or kidney cancer. The V and J genes are TRBV7-9 and TRBJ1-1; TRBD1 matches at 9 bases. For the CDR3, the DNA is TGTGCCAGCAGACGAGGGACAGGGTCCAACACTGAAGCTTTCTTT. Its translation is CASRRGTGSNTEAFF.